These 15 T cell receptor beta chains originate from one sample sequenced in a study of blood T cell repertoires in COVID-19. The repertoire was sequenced with immunoSEQ multiplex PCR; TCRdb's copy has only in-frame clones and lacks some. Found here are 45,000 to 50,000 clones, roughly four fifths of them singletons; the top ten hold 6.5% to 9%. Sample: peripheral blood. These receptors all come from a man aged 55 to 70 with active COVID-19.

This clone was found a few times. The V and J genes are TRBV23-1 and TRBJ1-2; D might be TRBD1 (5 bases). TRBV23-1 is classed as an ORF, of uncertain function. The CDR3 has 14 residues. With 4 bases removed from V and 2 bases from J, the gap between germline ends came to 11 bases. This CDR3 is CASSRGRTNYGYTF. In DNA form, the CDR3 reads TGCGCCAGCAGTCGGGGCAGGACGAACTATGGCTACACCTTC.

The rearrangement joins TRBV5-5 to TRBJ2-1; 12 bases line up with TRBD2. V was clipped by 5 bases and J by 8 bases; unmatched bases: 2. Germline CDR1 SGHKS, CDR2 YYEKEE (reference sequence). This CDR3 is 13 amino acids long. CDR3 nucleotides: TGTGCCAGCAGACTAGCGGGAGGCTATGAGCAGTTCTTC. It translates to CASRLAGGYEQFF.

The genes are TRBV4-1 and TRBJ1-2, with TRBD1 identical over 8 bases. The CDR3 is made up of 16 amino acids. V was clipped by 5 bases and J by 4 bases; unmatched bases: 12. Germline V gives CDR1 MGHRA, CDR2 YSYEKL. CDR3 sequence reads: CASSLFPGQGIYGYTF. CDR3 coding DNA: TGCGCCAGCAGCTTATTTCCCGGACAGGGCATCTATGGCTACACCTTC.

The genes are TRBV3-1 (or the pseudogene TRBV3-2) and TRBJ2-7; D perhaps matches TRBD1 (5 bases). CDR3 length: 14 residues. The germline V gene has CDR1 LGHDT and CDR2 YNNKEL (reference sequence). V was trimmed by 3 bases and J by 1 base, leaving 10 bases between them. CDR3 loop: CASSHGQRSYEQYF. The CDR3 region has the DNA TGTGCCAGCAGCCACGGACAACGTTCCTACGAGCAGTACTTC.

The chain recombines TRBV21-1 with TRBJ1-3; the D call of TRBD1 is as the table states it, not checked on the DNA. TRBV21-1 is deemed a pseudogene. This CDR3 has 17 amino acids. The CDR3 is CASSKDPGHGSGNTIYF. The CDR3 region has the DNA TGTGCCAGCAGCAAGGACCCGGGACACGGCTCTGGAAACACCATATATTTT.

This clone was detected a few times. The J gene is TRBJ2-3, the V gene TRBV5-1, with 8 bases aligning to TRBD2. Germline V gives CDR1 SGHRS, CDR2 YFSETQ. This CDR3 has 14 residues. The ends lost 7 bases at V and 3 bases at J; junction bases unmatched: 7. The CDR3 DNA reads TGCGCCAGCCAGAATAGCGGGGCAACAGATACGCAGTATTTT. It encodes CASQNSGATDTQYF.

In this sample, this clone turned up once. J is TRBJ2-1 and V is TRBV4-2; 12 positions match TRBD2. Germline V CDR1 and CDR2: LGHNA, YNFKEQ. V lost 0 bases and J lost 8; bases outside the gene matches: 5. CDR3 size: 16 residues. The DNA of the CDR3 is TGTGCCAGCAGCCAAGATACACTAGCGGGAGGTTATGAGCAGTTCTTC. As protein: CASSQDTLAGGYEQFF.

V and J are TRBV7-2 and TRBJ2-1; D is possibly TRBD2 (7 bases). V lost 1 base to trimming and J lost 5 bases, with 12 bases between them. The germline gives CDR1 SGHTA, CDR2 FQGNSA. The CDR3 is 15 amino acids. The CDR3: CASSLVGGDNNEQFF. In DNA, the CDR3 is TGTGCCAGCAGCTTAGTGGGGGGGGACAACAATGAGCAGTTCTTC.

This chain joins TRBV28 and TRBJ1-2; TRBD1 is a possible D gene (5 bases). V was cut by 3 bases and J by 4 bases, with 12 bases left in between. The germline V gene encodes CDR1 MDHEN and CDR2 SYDVKM. The CDR3 is 14 residues long. This chain's CDR3 is CASSFQGQSYGYTF. The CDR3 nucleotides are TGTGCCAGCAGTTTCCAAGGACAATCCTATGGCTACACCTTC.

The rearrangement links TRBV7-2 to TRBJ2-3, with D possibly being TRBD2 (5 bases). The V end lost 2 bases, the J end lost 3 bases, and 18 bases lay between the germline ends. Germline CDR1 is SGHTA and CDR2 is FQGNSA. The CDR3 length is 17 residues. The CDR3 sequence: CASSLSRPGVGTDTQYF. The CDR3 DNA sequence: TGTGCCAGCAGCTTAAGTCGGCCCGGGGTGGGGACAGATACGCAGTATTTT.

V gene TRBV4-1 combines with J gene TRBJ1-1; D gene uncertain. V was shortened by 3 bases and J by 3 bases, with 8 bases between the two germline ends. This CDR3 contains 13 residues. Germline lookup yields CDR1 MGHRA and CDR2 YSYEKL. CDR3 in amino acids: CASSQGRDTEAFF. CDR3 coding DNA: TGCGCCAGCAGCCAGGGGAGGGACACTGAAGCTTTCTTT.

The chain has TRBV2 and TRBJ1-3; D might be TRBD1 (5 bases). Trimming shortened V by 1 base and J by 4 bases, and 11 bases separated the two germline ends. The CDR3 sequence is 15 residues long. The V gene's germline CDR1 is SNHLY and CDR2 FYNNEI. The DNA for the CDR3 is TGTGCCAGCAGTGAAGACCCAGGGCGAGGAAACACCATATATTTT. Translation: CASSEDPGRGNTIYF.

The chain uses TRBV11-2 and TRBJ2-3, with 11 bases matching TRBD2. The germline CDR1 and CDR2 sequences are SGHAT and FQNNGV. V dropped 5 bases and J dropped 8; count of bases not matched to a gene: 6. The CDR3 has 14 residues. The CDR3 bases are TGTGCCAGCAGCAGTAGCGGGAGGGGGGCTACGCAGTATTTT. As protein: CASSSSGRGATQYF.

The chain uses TRBV18 and TRBJ2-3; D gene uncertain. The germline V and J ends were trimmed by 3 bases and 5 bases, with 9 bases remaining between them. Germline V lookup: CDR1 KGHSH, CDR2 LQKENI. CDR3 length: 13 amino acids. CDR3 sequence reads: CASSPTLEDTQYF. Here the CDR3 DNA reads TGTGCCAGCTCACCCACTTTAGAAGATACGCAGTATTTT.

The V and J genes are TRBV15 and TRBJ2-7; D unresolved. Germline V CDR1 and CDR2: LNHNV, YYDKDF (reference sequence). This CDR3 comprises 12 residues. V was pared by 1 base and J by 5 bases, with 6 bases between. The CDR3 DNA reads TGTGCCACCAGCAGAGGAGCTAACGAGCAGTACTTC. Translated, it gives CATSRGANEQYF. The full variable domain, in which reference TRBV15 and TRBJ2-7 provide the parts outside the CDR3, is DAMVIQNPRYQVTQFGKPVTLSCSQTLNHNVMYWYQQKSSQAPKLLFHYYDKDFNNEADTPDNFQSRRPNTSFCFLDIRSPGLGDTAMYLCATSRGANEQYFGPGTRLTVT.